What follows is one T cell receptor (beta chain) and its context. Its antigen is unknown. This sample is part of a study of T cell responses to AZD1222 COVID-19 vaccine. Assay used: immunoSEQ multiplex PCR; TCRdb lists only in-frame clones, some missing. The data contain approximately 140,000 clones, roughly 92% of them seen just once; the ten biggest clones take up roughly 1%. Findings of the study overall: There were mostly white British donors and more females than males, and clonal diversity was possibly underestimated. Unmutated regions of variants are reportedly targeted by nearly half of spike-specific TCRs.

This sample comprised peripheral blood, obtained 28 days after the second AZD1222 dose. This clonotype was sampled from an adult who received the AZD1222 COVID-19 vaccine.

CDR3 amino acids: CASSPQTSTDTQYF. For the CDR3, the DNA is TGCGCCAGCAGCCCACAAACTAGCACAGATACGCAGTATTTT. The J gene is TRBJ2-3, the V gene TRBV5-1, with D unclear. This CDR3 region has 14 residues. Germline CDR1 and CDR2: SGHRS and YFSETQ. Trimming took 4 bases from V and 0 from J, leaving 9 bases between them.